Listed below are T cell receptor beta chains from one sample, sequenced in a study of CD8 T cells in ankylosing spondylitis. TCRdb itself ran the 5' RACE reads through MiXCR, one entry per CDR3 protein. The table lists 120,000 to 150,000 distinct CDR3 sequences, about 8% of them singletons. The sequenced sample consisted of synovial fluid, either unsorted or a sorted T cell fraction (not recorded which). These receptors were taken from a male donor with ankylosing spondylitis. Each CDR3 is given with its conserved first and last residue. The D gene is left open where the match is weak. Clone sizes are given selectively: once, few, many, or a class where the clone is expanded.

D gene	clone size	V gene	J gene	CDR3 protein	CDR3 DNA
TRBD1	few	TRBV28	TRBJ2-2	CASRRQGTGELFF	TGTGCCAGCAGAAGACAGGGCACCGGGGAGCTGTTTTTT
TRBD1	many	TRBV7-7	TRBJ2-1	CASSLGQDLRDEQFF	TGTGCTAGCAGCCTAGGACAGGATCTTAGGGATGAGCAGTTCTTC
TRBD1	NA	TRBV28	TRBJ2-1	CASSQLKTGGVYNEQFF	TGTGCCAGCAGTCAGCTGAAGACAGGGGGGGTTTACAATGAGCAGTTCTTC
NA	NA	TRBV7-2	TRBJ1-2	CASSLFTLPWGYTF	TGTGCCAGCAGCCTCTTTACCCTCCCCTGGGGCTACACCTTC
NA	many	TRBV7-2	TRBJ1-2	CASSTGTNYGYTF	TGTGCCAGCAGCACTGGAACTAACTATGGCTACACCTTC
NA	NA	TRBV5-1	TRBJ2-3	CASSVPGASTDTQYF	TGCGCCAGCAGCGTGCCGGGAGCTAGCACAGATACGCAGTATTTT
NA	many	TRBV6-1	TRBJ2-2	CASSDANGVGELFF	TGTGCCAGCAGCGACGCCAATGGGGTGGGGGAGCTGTTTTTT
NA	few	TRBV5-1	TRBJ2-5	CASSTRPGLETQYF	TGCGCCAGCAGCACAAGACCAGGGCTGGAGACCCAGTACTTC
NA	few	TRBV5-5	TRBJ1-1	CASLLQGDTEAFF	TGTGCCAGCCTTCTACAGGGAGACACTGAAGCTTTCTTT
TRBD1	many	TRBV18	TRBJ1-5	CASSPGGGQGLPQHF	TGTGCCAGCTCACCCGGAGGGGGACAGGGTCTGCCCCAGCATTTT
NA	many	TRBV29-1	TRBJ2-1	CSVRTHYNEQFF	TGCAGCGTTAGGACGCACTACAATGAGCAGTTCTTC
TRBD2	many	TRBV6-5	TRBJ2-7	CASRQTSGRAQSGEQYF	TGTGCCAGCAGACAGACTAGCGGGAGGGCCCAATCGGGGGAGCAGTACTTC
TRBD1	few	TRBV7-2	TRBJ1-2	CASSIGQGSYYGYTF	TGTGCCAGCAGCATAGGACAGGGGTCCTACTATGGCTACACCTTC
NA	many	TRBV29-1	TRBJ2-5	CSVGVLWGEETQYF	TGCAGCGTTGGGGTACTTTGGGGAGAAGAGACCCAGTACTTC
NA	NA	TRBV20-1	TRBJ2-5	CSASQPQTQYF	TGCAGTGCTTCCCAACCCCAGACCCAGTACTTC
NA	NA	TRBV19	TRBJ2-5	CASSRTSRDTLREETQYF	TGTGCCAGTAGTCGAACTAGTCGGGACACTCTTCGGGAAGAGACCCAGTACTTC